This paragraph reports one T cell receptor (beta chain). This CDR3 region has 15 residues. V was trimmed by 0 bases and J by 7 bases, leaving 13 bases between them. Germline-derived CDR1 and CDR2 are LNHDA and SQIVND (reference sequence). This specimen comes from a study of cytomegalovirus exposure and HLA in healthy donors. PCR was performed using 60 Vbeta and 13 Jbeta primers. Using immunoSEQ multiplex PCR, the repertoire was profiled, and TCRdb retains in-frame clones only, with some absent. The sample holds around 97,000 clones, over 8% seen once. The chain joins TRBV19 to TRBJ2-1; possible D gene TRBD2, 6 bases. The sample was PBMCs. The sequence derives from a man aged 45 to 65 in good health and CMV-seropositive. DNA of the CDR3: TGTGCCAGTAGTATAGATCTCCTAGCGCGAAATGAGCAGTTCTTC. Encoded protein: CASSIDLLARNEQFF.